The 14 T cell receptor beta chains in this list originate from one sample, sequenced in a study of cytomegalovirus exposure and HLA in healthy donors. Profiled with immunoSEQ multiplex PCR; TCRdb holds only in-frame clones, not every one. The table has around 190,000 clones, about 84% seen once. Source material: PBMCs. The receptor set was obtained from a young woman in good health and CMV-seronegative.

The chain combines TRBV5-4 with TRBJ2-3, with 8 bases lining up with TRBD2. Germline V gene data show CDR1 as SGHNT and CDR2 as YYREEE (reference sequence). The CDR3 loop spans 15 amino acids. J lost 5 bases, V lost 2 bases, and 7 bases had no gene match. CDR3 in amino acids: CASSFYGGAGDTQYF. The CDR3 DNA reads as TGTGCCAGCAGCTTTTACGGGGGGGCGGGAGATACGCAGTATTTT.

This chain joins TRBV4-1 and TRBJ2-1; D gene unclear. V was shortened by 4 bases and J by 5 bases, with 3 bases between the two germline ends. CDR1 and CDR2 from the germline V gene are MGHRA and YSYEKL. This CDR3 is built from 11 residues. The DNA of the CDR3 is TGCGCCAGCAGCCTAAACAATGAGCAGTTCTTC. This codes for CASSLNNEQFF.

This chain joins TRBV7-9 and TRBJ2-7, with a tentative D call TRBD2 (8 bases). CDR3 length: 16 amino acids. Looked up from germline, CDR1 is SEHNR and CDR2 is FQNEAQ (reference sequence). The V and J ends lost 0 bases and 2 bases respectively, with 14 bases between them. This chain's CDR3 is CASSLARGDSTYEQYF. The CDR3 DNA reads as TGTGCCAGCAGCTTAGCGCGGGGGGACAGCACCTACGAGCAGTACTTC.

This rearrangement joins TRBV6-1 to TRBJ2-7; a weak D match, TRBD1 (6 bases). Trimming left V 5 bases short and J 3 bases short, with 11 bases between. The germline V gene encodes CDR1 MNHNS and CDR2 SASEGT. CDR3 length equals 13 residues. In DNA, the CDR3 is TGTGCCAGCAGTCCACAACAGGGCTACGAGCAGTACTTC. This sequence encodes CASSPQQGYEQYF.

The rearrangement links TRBV4-1 to TRBJ1-5; 7 nucleotides match TRBD1. CDR3 length: 16 amino acids. The germline CDR1 and CDR2 sequences are MGHRA and YSYEKL. Losses at the gene ends were 4 bases for V and 2 bases for J; bases not matched to a gene: 8. In DNA form, the CDR3 reads TGCGCCAGCAGCCTAGGACAGGCATATGGCAATCAGCCCCAGCATTTT. Translating it yields CASSLGQAYGNQPQHF.

The V gene is TRBV30, the J gene TRBJ1-2; D perhaps matches TRBD1 (5 bases). The CDR3 is made up of 14 amino acids. The V end lost 3 bases, the J end lost 1 base, and 12 bases lay between the germline ends. Germline loops: CDR1 GTSNPN, CDR2 SVGIG (reference sequence). The DNA for the CDR3 is TGTGCCTGGAGCAGCTTACAGGTTAACTATGGCTACACCTTC. Translation gives CAWSSLQVNYGYTF.

This sequence joins TRBV6-5 and TRBJ1-1; no firm D call. The CDR3 loop spans 13 amino acids. CDR1 MNHEY and CDR2 SVGAGI come from the germline V gene. The ends were cut back, 0 bases at V and 5 bases at J, with 7 bases in the middle. CDR3 DNA sequence: TGTGCCAGCAGTTACTCTCCGCAGACTGAAGCTTTCTTT. Translation gives CASSYSPQTEAFF.

The chain links TRBV6-6 to TRBJ1-1; 9 bases align to TRBD1. Looked up from germline, CDR1 is MNHNY and CDR2 is SVGAGI (reference sequence). The CDR3 runs to 16 residues. The V gene end was trimmed by 6 bases and the J gene end by 0 bases; junction bases not matched to a gene: 8. The CDR3 DNA sequence: TGTGCCAGCAGCTCCAGGACAGGGGCCCTGAACACTGAAGCTTTCTTT. Translation gives CASSSRTGALNTEAFF.

This clone was seen a few times. This chain connects TRBV29-1 to TRBJ1-2; 7 bases line up with TRBD1. Germline V lookup: CDR1 SQVTM, CDR2 ANQGSEA. V gave up 5 bases and J gave up 10 bases; unmatched junction bases: 4. CDR3 length: 10 amino acids. CDR3 sequence: CSVTGTDYTF. For the CDR3, the DNA is TGCAGCGTTACCGGGACAGACTACACCTTC.

The rearrangement joins TRBV10-3 to TRBJ1-1; D is unclear. CDR3 length: 14 amino acids. V gave up 3 bases and J gave up 6 bases, with 14 bases separating them. The germline V gene encodes CDR1 ENHRY and CDR2 SYGVKD. The CDR3, as DNA: TGTGCCATCAGTGAAAATGTTCCGGGAGCTGAAGCTTTCTTT. Translating it yields CAISENVPGAEAFF.

V and J are TRBV7-6 and TRBJ1-4; TRBD1 aligns across 7 bases. The germline V gene has CDR1 SGHVS and CDR2 FNYEAQ. This CDR3 contains 16 residues. V lost 1 base and J lost 10; bases outside the gene matches: 12. The CDR3 sequence: CASSLETGNLIGKLFF. The CDR3 DNA is TGTGCCAGCAGCTTAGAGACAGGGAACCTGATAGGAAAACTGTTTTTT.

The chain joins TRBV7-2 to TRBJ2-1; D ambiguous. This CDR3 region has 14 residues. Between the trimmed V and J ends, which lost 3 bases and 9 bases, there was a span of 15 bases. Germline V gives CDR1 SGHTA, CDR2 FQGNSA. The DNA for the CDR3 is TGTGCCAGCAGCTTTTTAACTGCTCCCCCTGAGCAGTTCTTC. It is translated as CASSFLTAPPEQFF.

The V call is TRBV18, the J call TRBJ2-5; 8 nucleotides line up with TRBD2. The CDR3 has 16 amino acids. Per the germline V gene, CDR1 is KGHSH and CDR2 is LQKENI. Germline trimming cut 0 bases from V and 3 bases from J; bases unmatched to any gene: 6. The CDR3 here is CASSPPVRGGKETQYF. The DNA for the CDR3 is TGTGCCAGCTCACCACCGGTCCGGGGGGGTAAAGAGACCCAGTACTTC.

The rearrangement joins TRBV19 to TRBJ1-1; D perhaps matches TRBD1 (6 bases). Germline V lookup: CDR1 LNHDA, CDR2 SQIVND (reference sequence). The V end was cut by 6 bases, the J end by 0 bases, with 14 bases between. CDR3 length equals 15 residues. The CDR3 region has the DNA TGTGCCAGTAGCGTTTTGACAGGACTGAACACTGAAGCTTTCTTT. It is translated as CASSVLTGLNTEAFF.